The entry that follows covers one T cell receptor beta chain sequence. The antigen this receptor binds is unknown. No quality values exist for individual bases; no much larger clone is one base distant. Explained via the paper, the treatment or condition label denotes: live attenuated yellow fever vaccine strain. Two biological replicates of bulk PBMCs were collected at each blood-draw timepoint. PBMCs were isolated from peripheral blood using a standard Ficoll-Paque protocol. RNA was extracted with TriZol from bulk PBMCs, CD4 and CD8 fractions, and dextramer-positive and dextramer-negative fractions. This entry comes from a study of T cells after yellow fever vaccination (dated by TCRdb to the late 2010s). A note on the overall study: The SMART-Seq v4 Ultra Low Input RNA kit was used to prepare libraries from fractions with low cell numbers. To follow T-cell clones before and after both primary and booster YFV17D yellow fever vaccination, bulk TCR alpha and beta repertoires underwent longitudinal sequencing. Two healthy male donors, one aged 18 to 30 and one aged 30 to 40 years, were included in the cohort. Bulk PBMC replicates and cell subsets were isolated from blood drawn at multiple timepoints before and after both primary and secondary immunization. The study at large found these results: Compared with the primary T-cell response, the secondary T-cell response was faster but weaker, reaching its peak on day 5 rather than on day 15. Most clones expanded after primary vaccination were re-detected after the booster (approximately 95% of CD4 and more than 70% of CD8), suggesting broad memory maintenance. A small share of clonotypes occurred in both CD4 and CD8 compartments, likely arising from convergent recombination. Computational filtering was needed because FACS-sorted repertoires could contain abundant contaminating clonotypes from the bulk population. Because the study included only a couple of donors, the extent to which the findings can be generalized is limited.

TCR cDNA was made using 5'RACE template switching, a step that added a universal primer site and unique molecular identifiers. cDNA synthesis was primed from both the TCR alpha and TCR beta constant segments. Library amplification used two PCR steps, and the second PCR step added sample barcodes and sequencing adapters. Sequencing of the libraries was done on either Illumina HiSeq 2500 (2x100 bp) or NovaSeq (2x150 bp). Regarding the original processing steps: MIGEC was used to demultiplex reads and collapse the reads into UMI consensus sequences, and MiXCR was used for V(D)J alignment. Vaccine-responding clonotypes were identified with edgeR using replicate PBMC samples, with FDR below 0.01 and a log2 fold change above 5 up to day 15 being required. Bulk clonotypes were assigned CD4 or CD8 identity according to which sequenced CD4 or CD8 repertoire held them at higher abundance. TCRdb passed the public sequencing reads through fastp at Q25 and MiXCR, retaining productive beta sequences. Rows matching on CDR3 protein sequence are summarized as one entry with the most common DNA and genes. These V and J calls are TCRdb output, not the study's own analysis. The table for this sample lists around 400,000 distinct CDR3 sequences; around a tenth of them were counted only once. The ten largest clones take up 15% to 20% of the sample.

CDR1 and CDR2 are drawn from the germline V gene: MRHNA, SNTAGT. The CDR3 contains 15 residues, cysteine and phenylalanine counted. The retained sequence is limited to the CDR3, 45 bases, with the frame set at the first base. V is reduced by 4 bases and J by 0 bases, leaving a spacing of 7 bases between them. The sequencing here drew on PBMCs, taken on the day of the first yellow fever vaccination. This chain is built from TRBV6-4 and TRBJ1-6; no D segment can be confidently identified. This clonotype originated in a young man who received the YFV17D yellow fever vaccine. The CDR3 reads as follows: CASSGTNSYNSPLHF. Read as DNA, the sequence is TGTGCCAGCAGTGGGACGAACTCCTATAATTCACCCCTCCACTTT.